These T cell receptor beta chains were read from a single sample in a study of graft-versus-host responses after intestinal transplantation. Here immunoSEQ multiplex PCR was the method, and the copy in TCRdb shows in-frame clones only, minus some. This sample has fewer than 30,000 clones, with approximately 93% found just once. This specimen consisted of PBMCs, obtained approximately ten weeks after intestinal transplant. The receptors were sampled from a human patient who received an intestinal transplant, so some T cells may come from the graft donor. CDR3s include the opening cysteine and the closing phenylalanine or tryptophan. A D gene is named only where the DNA matches it firmly.

d_call: -
cdr3_length: 18
v_call: TRBV14
j_call: TRBJ1-6
cdr3_aa: CASSHALRGGWPDSPLHF

d_call: -
cdr3_length: 14
v_call: TRBV6-1
j_call: TRBJ1-1
cdr3_aa: CASSEQGVATEAFF

d_call: -
cdr3_length: 15
v_call: TRBV13
j_call: TRBJ2-7
cdr3_aa: CASSLAQDSPYEQYF

d_call: -
cdr3_length: 14
v_call: TRBV6-5
j_call: TRBJ1-2
cdr3_aa: CASSYMQGRYGYTF

d_call: -
cdr3_length: 12
v_call: TRBV19
j_call: TRBJ1-1
cdr3_aa: CASSAGDTEAFF

d_call: -
cdr3_length: 11
v_call: TRBV28
j_call: TRBJ1-2
cdr3_aa: CASTYNDGYTF

d_call: -
cdr3_length: 14
v_call: TRBV28
j_call: TRBJ1-6
cdr3_aa: CASSLGGINSPLHF

d_call: -
cdr3_length: 18
v_call: TRBV19
j_call: TRBJ2-1
cdr3_aa: CASSRSAAVLSSYNEQFF

d_call: TRBD2
cdr3_length: 15
v_call: TRBV19
j_call: TRBJ2-2
cdr3_aa: CASSYIAGNTGELFF

d_call: TRBD1
cdr3_length: 17
v_call: TRBV30
j_call: TRBJ1-1
cdr3_aa: CAWSVRDRGLRNTEAFF

d_call: -
cdr3_length: 16
v_call: TRBV2
j_call: TRBJ1-3
cdr3_aa: CASSLQGRGTGNTIYF

d_call: -
cdr3_length: 16
v_call: TRBV11-2
j_call: TRBJ2-3
cdr3_aa: CASSLAARGPTDTQYF

d_call: TRBD2
cdr3_length: 16
v_call: TRBV7-9
j_call: TRBJ2-1
cdr3_aa: CASSLSLAGGYNEQFF

d_call: -
cdr3_length: 15
v_call: TRBV11-2
j_call: TRBJ2-7
cdr3_aa: CASSSTGTHSYEQYF

d_call: TRBD1
cdr3_length: 15
v_call: TRBV10-3
j_call: TRBJ1-6
cdr3_aa: CAIRTGVRTNSPLHF

d_call: -
cdr3_length: 13
v_call: TRBV14
j_call: TRBJ1-1
cdr3_aa: CASSQWWWTEAFF

d_call: -
cdr3_length: 15
v_call: TRBV5-5
j_call: TRBJ2-5
cdr3_aa: CASSLGGLYQETQYF

d_call: TRBD1
cdr3_length: 13
v_call: TRBV27
j_call: TRBJ2-2
cdr3_aa: CASSERGPGELFF

d_call: -
cdr3_length: 11
v_call: TRBV30
j_call: TRBJ2-1
cdr3_aa: CAWSDLSGTLF

d_call: TRBD1
cdr3_length: 16
v_call: TRBV2
j_call: TRBJ1-2
cdr3_aa: CASSFSGTGYVYGYTF

d_call: TRBD1
cdr3_length: 16
v_call: TRBV4-1
j_call: TRBJ2-7
cdr3_aa: CASSMMTGTGYYEQYF

d_call: TRBD2
cdr3_length: 13
v_call: TRBV28
j_call: -
cdr3_aa: CASRTSGRAEQYF

d_call: -
cdr3_length: 13
v_call: TRBV6-5
j_call: TRBJ1-4
cdr3_aa: CASNQGGDEKLFF

d_call: TRBD1
cdr3_length: 12
v_call: TRBV6-5
j_call: TRBJ2-5
cdr3_aa: CASRQGEETQYF

d_call: -
cdr3_length: 16
v_call: TRBV19
j_call: TRBJ2-6
cdr3_aa: CASSIGHFAGANVLTF

d_call: TRBD2
cdr3_length: 15
v_call: TRBV28
j_call: -
cdr3_aa: CASSPWGGRTYEQYF

d_call: -
cdr3_length: 13
v_call: TRBV6-5
j_call: TRBJ1-1
cdr3_aa: CASRQGYSTEAFF

d_call: -
cdr3_length: 14
v_call: TRBV6-1
j_call: TRBJ1-3
cdr3_aa: CASFNSSSGNTIYF

d_call: -
cdr3_length: 14
v_call: TRBV4-1
j_call: TRBJ1-1
cdr3_aa: CASSQFWRGKVAFF

d_call: TRBD1
cdr3_length: 15
v_call: TRBV9
j_call: TRBJ1-2
cdr3_aa: CASSVRDRTHYGYTF

d_call: -
cdr3_length: 14
v_call: TRBV4-1
j_call: TRBJ2-2
cdr3_aa: CASSQVFFAGELFF

d_call: -
cdr3_length: 18
v_call: TRBV7-8
j_call: TRBJ2-6
cdr3_aa: CASSLDPDTSSGANVLTF

d_call: -
cdr3_length: 15
v_call: TRBV19
j_call: TRBJ2-2
cdr3_aa: CASSITAGFAGELFF

d_call: TRBD2
cdr3_length: 18
v_call: TRBV15
j_call: TRBJ2-1
cdr3_aa: CATSRGSSGSASYNEQFF

d_call: -
cdr3_length: 14
v_call: TRBV7-6
j_call: TRBJ2-2
cdr3_aa: CASSLAGPLRELFF

d_call: TRBD1
cdr3_length: 19
v_call: TRBV28
j_call: TRBJ2-6
cdr3_aa: CASSLYPGQGSSGANVLTF

d_call: TRBD2
cdr3_length: 12
v_call: TRBV29-1
j_call: TRBJ2-1
cdr3_aa: CSAGGGWDEQFF

d_call: -
cdr3_length: 12
v_call: TRBV18
j_call: TRBJ2-7
cdr3_aa: CASSPTNYEQYF

d_call: -
cdr3_length: 15
v_call: TRBV6-5
j_call: TRBJ1-6
cdr3_aa: CASSYTRGWNSPLHF

d_call: TRBD2
cdr3_length: 15
v_call: TRBV9
j_call: TRBJ2-5
cdr3_aa: CASSVVPGGQETQYF

d_call: TRBD2
cdr3_length: 16
v_call: TRBV5-6
j_call: TRBJ2-1
cdr3_aa: CASSSLSGGVYNEQFF

d_call: -
cdr3_length: 14
v_call: TRBV5-1
j_call: TRBJ2-5
cdr3_aa: CASSLEQGVETQYF

d_call: -
cdr3_length: 16
v_call: TRBV5-6
j_call: TRBJ1-3
cdr3_aa: CASSLATGSSGNTIYF

d_call: -
cdr3_length: 14
v_call: TRBV6-4
j_call: TRBJ2-1
cdr3_aa: CATQQGEAGNEQFF

d_call: -
cdr3_length: 10
v_call: TRBV6-6
j_call: TRBJ1-2
cdr3_aa: CASSSGPYTF

d_call: -
cdr3_length: 13
v_call: TRBV6-5
j_call: TRBJ2-1
cdr3_aa: CASSGRLVPEQFF

d_call: TRBD1
cdr3_length: 15
v_call: TRBV19
j_call: TRBJ2-7
cdr3_aa: CASSPATGLWDEQYF

d_call: -
cdr3_length: 15
v_call: TRBV4-1
j_call: TRBJ2-7
cdr3_aa: CASSQDPGNPYEQYF

d_call: TRBD1
cdr3_length: 14
v_call: TRBV14
j_call: TRBJ2-7
cdr3_aa: CASSRDREVEEQYF

d_call: -
cdr3_length: 16
v_call: TRBV28
j_call: TRBJ1-3
cdr3_aa: CASSPPPGTTGNTIYF

d_call: -
cdr3_length: 15
v_call: TRBV9
j_call: TRBJ2-7
cdr3_aa: CASSAGAGFSYEQYF

d_call: -
cdr3_length: 12
v_call: TRBV11-2
j_call: TRBJ2-2
cdr3_aa: CASSLGPGELFF

d_call: TRBD2
cdr3_length: 15
v_call: TRBV7-9
j_call: TRBJ2-1
cdr3_aa: CASSLEGGAYNEQFF

d_call: -
cdr3_length: 14
v_call: TRBV7-2
j_call: TRBJ2-2
cdr3_aa: CASSSPPNTGELFF

d_call: TRBD2
cdr3_length: 15
v_call: TRBV13
j_call: TRBJ2-7
cdr3_aa: CASSHRGGLTYEQYF

d_call: -
cdr3_length: 14
v_call: TRBV6-5
j_call: -
cdr3_aa: CASSPDPRVVEQYF

d_call: -
cdr3_length: 14
v_call: TRBV14
j_call: TRBJ1-2
cdr3_aa: CASSQVRGNYGYTF

d_call: TRBD2
cdr3_length: 15
v_call: TRBV7-9
j_call: TRBJ2-1
cdr3_aa: CASSILAGGLNEQFF